This entry lists 3 T cell receptor beta chains sequenced from one sample in a study of blood T cell repertoires in COVID-19 (dated by TCRdb to about 2020). Receptor libraries were prepared by the immunoSEQ multiplex PCR assay. TCRdb carries this immuneACCESS record with in-frame sequences only. Its versions omit some clonotypes, under half of them owing to an unresolved V gene in the studies checked, with the rest unexplained. Across this sample there are approximately 210,000 clones, with approximately 80% seen only once. The ten largest clones capture about 7.8% of the sample. The sequencing sample was made of peripheral blood. Every receptor here comes from a woman older than 75 with COVID-19, enrolled during active disease.

The chain employs TRBV2 and TRBJ1-6; no firm D call. Per germline, CDR1 SNHLY and CDR2 FYNNEI. The V end lost 7 bases, the J end lost 9 bases, and 22 bases lay between the germline ends. There are 16 residues in the CDR3. The CDR3 spells CASKAPTPARGSPLHF. CDR3 in DNA: TGTGCCAGCAAAGCCCCCACCCCGGCCCGAGGTTCACCCCTCCACTTT.

This sequence joins TRBV7-6 and TRBJ2-2; 8 bases agree with TRBD2. The germline CDR1 and CDR2 sequences are SGHVS and FNYEAQ. V gave up 8 bases and J gave up 6 bases; unmatched junction bases: 11. There are 15 residues in the CDR3. The CDR3 DNA sequence: TGTGCCAGCGGTGGACTAGCCCAAAGGGCCGGGGAGCTGTTTTTT. As protein: CASGGLAQRAGELFF.

This chain links TRBV18 with TRBJ2-2; D possibly corresponds to TRBD1 (6 bases). The germline gives CDR1 KGHSH, CDR2 LQKENI. The CDR3 covers 15 residues. The V and J ends lost 3 bases and 5 bases respectively, with 13 bases between them. CDR3 sequence: CASSPSVGGTGELFF. Here the CDR3 DNA reads TGTGCCAGCTCACCGTCGGTAGGGGGTACCGGGGAGCTGTTTTTT.